This passage covers 22 T cell receptor beta chains from one sample sequenced in a study of cytomegalovirus exposure and HLA in healthy donors. Primers: 60 Vbeta forward and 13 Jbeta reverse. The protocol was immunoSEQ multiplex PCR, while the TCRdb copy is restricted to in-frame clones and leaves out a portion. In the table there are about 160,000 clones, 79% of which are singletons. The sample consisted of PBMCs. The origin of the receptors is a man between 40 and 49 years old in good health and CMV-seronegative.

V is TRBV11-2 and J is TRBJ2-5; D is uncertain. The CDR3 runs to 13 residues. Trimming removed 2 bases from V and 1 base from J, with 5 bases in between. Germline values: CDR1 SGHAT, CDR2 FQNNGV. As DNA, the CDR3 is TGTGCCAGCAGCTTAAACAGCCAAGAGACCCAGTACTTC. Translation gives CASSLNSQETQYF.

The gene calls are TRBV2 and TRBJ2-1; TRBD1 might be the D (6 bases). CDR3 length equals 16 residues. Germline assignment: CDR1 SNHLY and CDR2 FYNNEI. Trimming stripped 6 bases from V and 0 bases from J, with 15 bases between. The CDR3 sequence: CASRKGYRDSYNEQFF. In DNA, the CDR3 is TGTGCCAGCAGAAAGGGGTACAGGGACTCCTACAATGAGCAGTTCTTC.

V is TRBV6-5 and J is TRBJ1-2; 10 bases map to TRBD1. Germline V lookup: CDR1 MNHEY, CDR2 SVGAGI. The CDR3 is made up of 16 amino acids. Germline trimming cut 2 bases from V and 6 bases from J; bases unmatched to any gene: 9. CDR3 DNA sequence: TGTGCCAGCAGTTACGCAGGGACAGGGGTATCGGATGGCTACACCTTC. Translated, it gives CASSYAGTGVSDGYTF.

This chain connects TRBV5-1 to TRBJ2-5; 11 bases are a match to TRBD1. The germline V gene encodes CDR1 SGHRS and CDR2 YFSETQ. This CDR3 spans 18 amino acids. Trimming removed 9 bases from V and 2 bases from J; junction bases left unmatched: 18. CDR3 nucleotide sequence: TGCGCCACCGCCTTGAGTGGGACAGGGGGTAGCGGTCAAGAGACCCAGTACTTC. This translates into CATALSGTGGSGQETQYF.

J is TRBJ2-2 and V is TRBV11-1; D call uncertain. Germline V gene sequence: CDR1 SGHAT, CDR2 FQDESV (reference sequence). V gave up 1 base and J gave up 4 bases, with 7 bases separating them. The CDR3 sequence is 14 residues long. The CDR3 protein is CASSLGRVTGELFF. Here the CDR3 DNA reads TGTGCCAGCAGCTTAGGTCGTGTCACCGGGGAGCTGTTTTTT.

This clone has just one count. The chain couples TRBV6-5 to TRBJ2-1; 7 bases agree with TRBD1. Per germline, CDR1 MNHEY and CDR2 SVGAGI. The CDR3 runs 13 residues. Trimming removed 6 bases from V and 7 bases from J; junction bases left unmatched: 6. For the CDR3, the DNA is TGTGCCAGCAGCCGAGGGGGCAGGAATGAGCAGTTCTTC. This gives the protein CASSRGGRNEQFF.

The V and J genes are TRBV7-9 and TRBJ2-3; D gene unclear. CDR1 SEHNR and CDR2 FQNEAQ come from the germline V gene (reference sequence). There are 12 residues in the CDR3. The germline V and J ends were trimmed by 1 base and 4 bases, with 3 bases remaining between them. The CDR3 sequence: CASSLGADTQYF. The CDR3 DNA reads TGTGCCAGCAGCTTAGGAGCAGATACGCAGTATTTT.

This sequence joins TRBV5-1 and TRBJ2-1; the match to TRBD2 covers 15 bases. There are 18 residues in the CDR3. The V gene's germline CDR1 is SGHRS and CDR2 YFSETQ. Trimming removed 4 bases from V and 0 bases from J; junction bases left unmatched: 5. CDR3 region: CASSLGLAGGGSYNEQFF. The CDR3, as DNA: TGCGCCAGCAGCCTCGGACTAGCGGGAGGGGGCTCCTACAATGAGCAGTTCTTC.

The J gene is TRBJ1-3, the V gene TRBV9; D call uncertain. Germline V gene lookup returns CDR1 SGDLS and CDR2 YYNGEE. This CDR3 is 14 amino acids long. Trimming stripped 4 bases from V and 3 bases from J, with 11 bases between. Here the CDR3 reads CASSPGGNGNTIYF. As DNA, the CDR3 is TGTGCCAGCAGCCCTGGCGGGAATGGAAACACCATATATTTT.

Only one count was recorded for this clone. J is TRBJ1-2 and V is TRBV6-1; TRBD1 might be the D (5 bases). V dropped 0 bases and J dropped 7 bases, with 12 bases sitting between them. The CDR3 has 14 amino acids. Germline assignment: CDR1 MNHNS and CDR2 SASEGT. The CDR3 reads CASSEATPQGGYTF. For the CDR3, the DNA is TGTGCCAGCAGTGAAGCGACACCTCAGGGTGGCTACACCTTC.

The rearrangement links TRBV28 to TRBJ2-1; D may be TRBD1 (7 bases). Trimming cost V 7 bases and J 9 bases, with 16 bases left between them. The germline gives CDR1 MDHEN, CDR2 SYDVKM. This CDR3 is 13 amino acids long. The CDR3 region is CASILSGGREQFF. DNA of the CDR3: TGTGCCAGCATCCTTTCAGGGGGGCGTGAGCAGTTCTTC.

The chain is built from TRBV6-1 and TRBJ2-5, with D unclear. The J call is doubtful: the DNA matches TRBJ2-7 better. CDR1 MNHNS and CDR2 SASEGT come from the germline V gene. CDR3 length: 13 residues. CDR3 DNA: TGTGCCAGCAGTTTCCTTGGGGCCTACGAGCAGTACTTC. Its protein product is CASSFLGAYEQYF.

This chain uses TRBV30 with TRBJ1-1; a weak D match, TRBD1 (6 bases). The length of the CDR3 is 13 residues. Germline loops: CDR1 GTSNPN, CDR2 SVGIG (reference sequence). The ends were cut back, 3 bases at V and 3 bases at J, with 11 bases in the middle. The DNA of the CDR3 is TGTGCCTGGAGAACAGGGAAGGACACTGAAGCTTTCTTT. Translation gives CAWRTGKDTEAFF.

This clone appeared a single time. Relative to the germline gene, one junction end is altered; a read error may explain this. The rearrangement joins TRBV14 to TRBJ2-6, with D perhaps matching TRBD1 (5 bases). The CDR3 covers 14 residues. CDR1 SGHDN and CDR2 FVKESK come from the germline V gene. The CDR3, as DNA: TGTGCCAGCAGCGCGTACTCTGGGGCCAACGGCCTGACTTTC. Encoded protein: CASSAYSGANGLTF.

The chain recombines TRBV28 with TRBJ1-4; 7 bases fit TRBD1. The germline V gene encodes CDR1 MDHEN and CDR2 SYDVKM. V dropped 3 bases and J dropped 7; count of bases not matched to a gene: 14. There are 17 residues in the CDR3. Here the CDR3 reads CASSFPNRDSGREKLFF. The CDR3 DNA reads as TGTGCCAGCAGTTTTCCGAACCGGGACAGCGGGCGTGAAAAACTGTTTTTT.

With respect to this clone: One end of the junction varies from germline; a read error may be responsible. The chain employs TRBV6-1 and TRBJ2-7; tentative D call: TRBD1 (5 bases). The germline CDR1 and CDR2 sequences are MNHNS and SASEGT. The CDR3 covers 11 residues. CDR3 sequence: CASSEDGAASF. Here the CDR3 DNA reads TGTGCCAGCAGTGAAGATGGGGCAGCCAGCTTC.

The V call is TRBV28, the J call TRBJ1-2; D is perhaps TRBD1 (6 bases). V was pared by 7 bases and J by 8 bases, with 14 bases between. This CDR3 region has 12 residues. Looked up from germline, CDR1 is MDHEN and CDR2 is SYDVKM. The CDR3, as DNA: TGTGCCAGCAAGGCCGACAGGCTAGGCTACACCTTC. Protein: CASKADRLGYTF.

The genes are TRBV5-3 and TRBJ2-5, with D maybe TRBD1 (6 bases). TRBV5-3 is known as an ORF, though its function is uncertain. The CDR3 has 15 residues. Trimming left V 1 base short and J 4 bases short, with 14 bases between. The CDR3 loop is CARSLNQGMTETQYF. The CDR3 nucleotides are TGTGCCAGAAGCTTGAACCAGGGGATGACAGAGACCCAGTACTTC.

The chain carries TRBV9 and TRBJ2-1; 9 bases agree with TRBD2. This CDR3 is 15 amino acids long. V lost 3 bases and J lost 7; bases outside the gene matches: 8. Germline values: CDR1 SGDLS, CDR2 YYNGEE. The CDR3 region is CASSGPGLASNEQFF. CDR3 in DNA: TGTGCCAGCAGCGGCCCGGGACTAGCTTCGAATGAGCAGTTCTTC. Filled out from reference TRBV9 and TRBJ2-1, the complete variable domain reads DSGVTQTPKHLITATGQRVTLRCSPRSGDLSVYWYQQSLDQGLQFLIQYYNGEERAKGNILERFSAQQFPDLHSELNLSSLELGDSALYFCASSGPGLASNEQFFGPGTRLTVL.

V usage is TRBV10-3 and J usage is TRBJ1-1; possible D gene TRBD1, 6 bases. Germline V gene data show CDR1 as ENHRY and CDR2 as SYGVKD. Trimming pared 2 bases from V and 3 bases from J, leaving 16 bases between. The CDR3 loop spans 16 amino acids. This CDR3 reads CAISETSFEGDTEAFF. As DNA, the CDR3 is TGTGCCATCAGTGAGACCAGTTTTGAGGGGGACACTGAAGCTTTCTTT.

The chain is built from TRBV5-4 and TRBJ1-1; D is possibly TRBD1 (6 bases). Trimming took 3 bases from V and 9 from J, leaving 21 bases between them. The CDR3 length is 15 residues. Germline V gene data show CDR1 as SGHNT and CDR2 as YYREEE (reference sequence). CDR3 DNA: TGTGCCAGCAGCTCCAAACAGGAGGGGGACTACAAAGCTTTCTTT. The encoded protein is CASSSKQEGDYKAFF.

The sample holds a few counts of this clone. The chain couples TRBV27 to TRBJ2-7; 7 nucleotides match TRBD2. Germline V lookup: CDR1 MNHEY, CDR2 SMNVEV (reference sequence). J lost 5 bases, V lost 5 bases, and 6 bases had no gene match. The CDR3 covers 13 residues. CDR3 protein: CASSIIAGDEQYF. In DNA form, the CDR3 reads TGTGCCAGCAGTATTATAGCGGGTGACGAGCAGTACTTC.